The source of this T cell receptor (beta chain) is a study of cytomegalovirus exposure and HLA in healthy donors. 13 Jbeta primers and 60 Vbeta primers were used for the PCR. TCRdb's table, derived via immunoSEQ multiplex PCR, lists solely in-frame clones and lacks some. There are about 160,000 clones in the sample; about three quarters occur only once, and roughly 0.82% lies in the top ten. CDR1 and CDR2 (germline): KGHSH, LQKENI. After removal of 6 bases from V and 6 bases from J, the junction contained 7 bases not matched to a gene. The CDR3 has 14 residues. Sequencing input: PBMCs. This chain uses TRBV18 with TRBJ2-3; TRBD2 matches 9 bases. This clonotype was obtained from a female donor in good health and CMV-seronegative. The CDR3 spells CASSPSGASDTQYF. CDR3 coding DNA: TGTGCCAGCTCCCCTAGCGGGGCTTCCGATACGCAGTATTTT. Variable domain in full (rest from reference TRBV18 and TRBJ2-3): NAGVMQNPRHLVRRRGQEARLRCSPMKGHSHVYWYRQLPEEGLKFMVYLQKENIIDESGMPKERFSAEFPKEGPSILRIQQVVRGDSAAYFCASSPSGASDTQYFGPGTRLTVL.